The 28 T cell receptor beta chains given below trace back to one sample, sequenced in a study of blood T cells in healthy people across ages. Using a J-beta primer mix together with a sample-barcoded 5' primer, a second PCR was run for about 7 to 12 cycles. From the 5' RACE reads, TCRdb called clonotypes with MiXCR, one entry per CDR3 protein. The table shows roughly 680,000 distinct CDR3 sequences, with 52% occurring only once. The sequencing input was blood. The source is a woman aged 80 or older in good health.

Comments on this clonotype: A much larger clone sits a single nucleotide away, making a read error possible. The chain has TRBV3-1 and TRBJ1-6; D gene uncertain. Germline CDR1 reads LGHDT; CDR2 reads YNNKEL (reference sequence). There are 12 residues in the CDR3. In DNA form, the CDR3 reads TGTGCCGGCAGCCGATTGGGTTCACCCCTCCACTTT. Protein product: CAGSRLGSPLHF.

This clonotype showed up just a few times. This chain joins TRBV5-1 and TRBJ2-2; D remains ambiguous. Germline CDR1 SGHRS, CDR2 YFSETQ. V lost 4 bases and J 2 bases, leaving 15 bases between the germline ends. The CDR3 has 16 residues. CDR3 nucleotides: TGCGCCAGCAGCATTACTAAGACAAGCAACACCGGGGAGCTGTTTTTT. Its protein is CASSITKTSNTGELFF.

The chain carries TRBV6-5 and TRBJ2-7; TRBD1 aligns across 8 bases. The CDR3 consists of 15 residues. CDR1 and CDR2 (germline): MNHEY, SVGAGI. After removal of 5 bases from V and 2 bases from J, the junction contained 8 bases not matched to a gene. CDR3 in DNA: TGTGCCAGCAGTCCCCGGGGGACAGGAACCTACGAGCAGTACTTC. Residues: CASSPRGTGTYEQYF.

At least ten counts were recorded for this clonotype. The chain joins TRBV7-9 to TRBJ2-7; D is undetermined. V was trimmed by 5 bases and J by 1 base, leaving 15 bases between them. The CDR3 consists of 15 residues. Germline lookup yields CDR1 SEHNR and CDR2 FQNEAQ (reference sequence). The CDR3 is CASSPTLENSYEQYF. The CDR3 DNA follows: TGTGCCAGCAGCCCCACTTTGGAAAATTCCTACGAGCAGTACTTC.

A note on this clonotype: One end of the junction varies from germline; a read error may be responsible. V usage is TRBV29-1 and J usage is TRBJ2-1; 9 positions agree with TRBD2. The CDR3 runs to 15 residues. CDR1 SQVTM and CDR2 ANQGSEA come from the germline V gene. CDR3 region: CSVDWLAGYPNVQFF. DNA for the CDR3: TGCAGCGTGGACTGGCTAGCGGGGTATCCCAATGTGCAGTTCTTC.

The rearrangement links TRBV20-1 to TRBJ1-1; 8 bases align to TRBD1. CDR3 size: 15 residues. CDR1 and CDR2 from the germline V gene are DFQATT and SNEGSKA (reference sequence). V shed 3 bases and J 0 bases; nucleotides not matched to a gene: 6. The CDR3 bases are TGCAGTGCTAGGGCCGGACAGGGAATGAACACTGAAGCTTTCTTT. Its protein is CSARAGQGMNTEAFF.

This chain links TRBV4-1 with TRBJ2-7, with D perhaps being TRBD1 or TRBD2 (5 bases each). The CDR3 covers 17 residues. Germline CDR1 reads MGHRA; CDR2 reads YSYEKL. Trimming took off 2 bases at V and 3 bases at J, with 20 bases between the two ends. The CDR3 nucleotides read TGCGCCAGCAGCCAACCTCTCGGGGCCCTACATCACTACGAGCAGTACTTC. Translation: CASSQPLGALHHYEQYF.

V is TRBV20-1 and J is TRBJ2-7, with D possibly being TRBD1 (6 bases). The J call may be wrong; the DNA end is better matched by TRBJ2-5. Germline CDR1 and CDR2: DFQATT and SNEGSKA (reference sequence). The CDR3 runs to 13 residues. The CDR3 is CSARRTAGETQYF. The CDR3 bases are TGCAGTGCTAGGCGGACAGCTGGCGAGACCCAGTACTTC.

This clonotype was seen many times. The chain joins TRBV6-2 or TRBV6-3 to TRBJ2-1, with D possibly TRBD2 on 6 matching bases. Germline CDR1 is MNHEY and CDR2 is SVGEGT. V was cut by 4 bases and J by 2 bases, with 9 bases left in between. The CDR3 is 14 residues long. CDR3 DNA: TGTGCCAGCAGTTCCCGACTAGCCTACAATGAGCAGTTCTTC. It is translated as CASSSRLAYNEQFF.

Ten or more counts support this clonotype. This chain joins TRBV20-1 and TRBJ2-3; 9 bases map to TRBD2. Germline V lookup: CDR1 DFQATT, CDR2 SNEGSKA (reference sequence). The V segment lost 2 bases and the J segment 2 bases; nucleotides outside the gene matches: 5. This CDR3 spans 15 amino acids. CDR3 residues: CSARFLAGNTDTQYF. DNA for the CDR3: TGCAGTGCTAGATTTCTAGCGGGGAACACAGATACGCAGTATTTT.

The V gene is TRBV21-1, the J gene TRBJ2-3; TRBD2 is the table's D call, not checked against the DNA. TRBV21-1 is deemed a pseudogene. The CDR3 contains 16 residues. CDR3 coding DNA: TGTGCCAGCAGCAATGCGGCCTTGAGGGAGGCAGATACGCAGTATTTT. Translated: CASSNAALREADTQYF.

At least ten counts were recorded for this clonotype. The chain links TRBV5-6 to TRBJ2-2; D remains unclear. This CDR3 contains 11 residues. The ends were cut back, 5 bases at V and 6 bases at J, with 5 bases in the middle. Looked up from germline, CDR1 is SGHDT and CDR2 is YYEEEE. The CDR3 protein is CASSLAGELFF. The CDR3 DNA follows: TGTGCCAGCAGTTTAGCCGGGGAGCTGTTTTTT.

This clonotype came up many times. The V call is TRBV6-6, the J call TRBJ2-7; no definite D call. The germline V and J ends were trimmed by 2 bases and 7 bases, with 9 bases remaining between them. The CDR3 spans 12 residues. The germline V gene encodes CDR1 MNHNY and CDR2 SVGAGI (reference sequence). CDR3 sequence: CASSYVQEEQYF. The CDR3 DNA follows: TGTGCCAGCAGTTACGTCCAGGAAGAGCAGTACTTC.

The V gene is TRBV12-3 or TRBV12-4, the J gene TRBJ1-1; D might be TRBD1 (6 bases). Trimming removed 1 base from V and 5 bases from J, with 14 bases in between. The length of the CDR3 is 15 residues. CDR3 region: CASSLVTGEGTEAFF. CDR3 nucleotide sequence: TGTGCCAGCAGTTTAGTGACAGGAGAAGGTACTGAAGCTTTCTTT.

Regarding this clonotype: This CDR3 fails to terminate in the conserved phenylalanine or tryptophan, so it likely reflects a read error. The chain recombines TRBV9 with TRBJ1-2, with D perhaps matching TRBD1 (6 bases). Trimming took 4 bases from V and 5 from J, leaving 15 bases between them. Germline-derived CDR1 and CDR2 are SGDLS and YYNGEE. The CDR3 has 14 residues. CDR3 DNA sequence: TGTGCCAGCAGCCCGACAGGAACCCCTTATGGCTACACCTTA. Protein sequence: CASSPTGTPYGYTL.

This clonotype was observed a few times. The chain has TRBV28 and TRBJ2-5; D unclear. The CDR3 runs 13 residues. Germline lookup yields CDR1 MDHEN and CDR2 SYDVKM. Trimming left V 5 bases short and J 4 bases short, with 11 bases between. This CDR3 reads CASSPDPGETQYF. In DNA form, the CDR3 reads TGTGCCAGCAGTCCCGACCCCGGAGAGACCCAGTACTTC.

This clonotype was seen ten or more times. The J gene is TRBJ1-1, the V gene TRBV3-1, with unresolved D. Germline CDR1 reads LGHDT; CDR2 reads YNNKEL (reference sequence). The CDR3 has 13 amino acids. The germline V and J ends were trimmed by 4 bases and 3 bases, with 9 bases remaining between them. CDR3 protein: CASSPLRDTEAFF. The CDR3 coding sequence is TGTGCCAGCAGCCCACTCCGGGACACTGAAGCTTTCTTT.

About this clonotype: This could be a read error, since a much larger clone is one nucleotide away. The CDR3 region is CAGSSGQGSTDTQYF. For the CDR3, the DNA is TGTGCCGGCAGCTCCGGACAGGGAAGTACAGATACGCAGTATTTT. V is TRBV7-3 and J is TRBJ2-3, with 8 bases that match TRBD1. Per the germline V gene, CDR1 is SGHTA and CDR2 is FQGTGA. This CDR3 contains 15 residues.

The CDR3 DNA reads as TGCAGTGCTCCTAAGACAGGGTTGAACACTGAAGCTTTCTTT. Translating gives CSAPKTGLNTEAFF. This chain links TRBV20-1 with TRBJ1-1; 7 bases map to TRBD1. With V trimmed by 5 bases and J by 0 bases, 6 bases remained unmatched. Looked up from germline, CDR1 is DFQATT and CDR2 is SNEGSKA (reference sequence). There are 14 residues in the CDR3.

CDR3: CASSERGLADEQYF. The DNA for the CDR3 is TGTGCCAGCAGCGAGCGGGGACTAGCGGACGAGCAGTACTTC. V and J are TRBV9 and TRBJ2-7, with TRBD2 matching over 11 bases. The CDR3 consists of 14 residues. Germline lookup yields CDR1 SGDLS and CDR2 YYNGEE. V was clipped by 3 bases and J by 5 bases; unmatched bases: 4.

The chain recombines TRBV7-8 with TRBJ2-1; TRBD2 matches 12 bases. The CDR3 loop spans 16 amino acids. Germline-derived CDR1 and CDR2 are SGHVS and FQNEAQ. Unmatched junction bases numbered 6, after V lost 5 bases and J lost 4 bases. CDR3 region: CASSPRLAGDYNEQFF. The CDR3 DNA sequence: TGTGCCAGCAGCCCACGACTAGCGGGGGATTACAATGAGCAGTTCTTC. Full variable domain (rest looked up from reference TRBV7-8 and TRBJ2-1): GAGVSQSPRYKVAKRGQDVALRCDPISGHVSLFWYQQALGQGPEFLTYFQNEAQLDKSGLPSDRFFAERPEGSVSTLKIQRTQQEDSAVYLCASSPRLAGDYNEQFFGPGTRLTVL.

The chain employs TRBV9 and TRBJ2-3; TRBD2 matches 8 bases. This CDR3 is built from 16 residues. Germline V gives CDR1 SGDLS, CDR2 YYNGEE. With 0 bases clipped from V and 5 bases from J, the junction kept 8 bases outside the gene matches. The chain's CDR3 is CASSVGSGIKGDTQYF. CDR3 DNA: TGTGCCAGCAGCGTAGGTAGCGGGATCAAGGGAGATACGCAGTATTTT.

The chain carries TRBV6-1 and TRBJ2-7; 8 positions agree with TRBD1. The V gene end was trimmed by 3 bases and the J gene end by 6 bases; junction bases not matched to a gene: 7. The CDR3 sequence is 14 residues long. In germline, CDR1 is MNHNS, CDR2 SASEGT. CDR3 nucleotides: TGTGCCAGCAGTGACCGGACAGGGTTCTCCGAGCAGTACTTC. It encodes CASSDRTGFSEQYF.

This clonotype has just a few counts. The V call is TRBV19, the J call TRBJ1-1, with a possible D match to TRBD1 (5 bases). Germline assignment: CDR1 LNHDA and CDR2 SQIVND (reference sequence). CDR3 size: 18 residues. With 1 base removed from V and 1 base from J, the gap between germline ends came to 19 bases. This chain's CDR3 is CASSIVGVRAAWNTEAFF. The CDR3 coding sequence is TGTGCCAGTAGTATAGTGGGGGTCCGGGCAGCCTGGAACACTGAAGCTTTCTTT.

This clonotype appeared many times. The chain couples TRBV5-1 to TRBJ2-7; D gene unclear. The CDR3 has 14 residues. The V end lost 3 bases, the J end lost 2 bases, and 12 bases lay between the germline ends. Germline lookup yields CDR1 SGHRS and CDR2 YFSETQ. CDR3 bases: TGCGCCAGCAGCTCATTGGACCTACCCTACGAGCAGTACTTC. Its translation: CASSSLDLPYEQYF.

J is TRBJ2-1 and V is TRBV5-1; TRBD2 matches at 10 bases. The CDR3 runs to 16 residues. CDR1 SGHRS and CDR2 YFSETQ come from the germline V gene. V lost 4 bases to trimming and J lost 0 bases; unmatched junction nucleotides: 4. As DNA, the CDR3 is TGCGCCAGCAGCGCCGCTAGCGGGGGCTCCTACAATGAGCAGTTCTTC. Translation: CASSAASGGSYNEQFF. Full variable domain (remainder filled in from reference TRBV5-1 and TRBJ2-1): KAGVTQTPRYLIKTRGQQVTLSCSPISGHRSVSWYQQTPGQGLQFLFEYFSETQRNKGNFPGRFSGRQFSNSRSEMNVSTLELGDSALYLCASSAASGGSYNEQFFGPGTRLTVL.

The CDR3 here is CSARDGGSSYNEQYF. The CDR3 DNA reads TGCAGTGCTAGAGATGGGGGGAGCTCCTACAATGAGCAGTACTTC. The chain uses TRBV20-1 and TRBJ2-1; tentatively, D is TRBD2 (6 bases). TRBJ2-7 matches the DNA end more closely, so the J call is doubtful. This CDR3 has 15 amino acids. Germline values: CDR1 DFQATT, CDR2 SNEGSKA (reference sequence).

The genes are TRBV10-3 and TRBJ2-5, with D hard to call. Germline V gene sequence: CDR1 ENHRY, CDR2 SYGVKD. V lost 0 bases to trimming and J lost 4 bases, with 6 bases between them. The CDR3 extends over 13 amino acids. Here the CDR3 DNA reads TGTGCCATCAGTGAGTCCAGAGGAGAGACCCAGTACTTC. Its protein is CAISESRGETQYF.